What follows is one T cell receptor beta chain and its context. Its target is unknown. The record originates from a study of T cell responses to AZD1222 COVID-19 vaccine. Findings and caveats of the study: Vaccine-associated CD4 TCRs spanned spike, dominant at 160-218 and 743-854. Reportedly, nearly half of unique spike TCRs recognized epitopes outside B.1.351/B.1.1.7 mutations. Donors were largely white British and mainly female; clonal diversity was possibly underestimated. Following two doses of AZD1222, Spike-specific TCR breadth and depth rose.

V gave up 1 base and J gave up 3 bases, with 10 bases separating them. CDR3 length equals 14 residues. The germline V gene has CDR1 SGHVS and CDR2 FQNEAQ. Profiled with immunoSEQ multiplex PCR; TCRdb holds only in-frame clones, not every one. Altogether 250,000 to 300,000 clones are present, 94% being singletons, with the ten largest covering about 0.5%. This TCR derives from an adult who received the AZD1222 COVID-19 vaccine. The gene calls are TRBV7-8 and TRBJ2-7; D gene ambiguous. This specimen consisted of peripheral blood, obtained 28 days after the second AZD1222 dose. CDR3 bases: TGTGCCAGCAGCTTAGGGGCAGGCAACTACGAGCAGTACTTC. Its translation is CASSLGAGNYEQYF.